This is a list of T cell receptor beta chains from one sample in a study of cytomegalovirus exposure and HLA in healthy donors. Produced via immunoSEQ multiplex PCR; TCRdb's table is partial and in-frame only. This table has over 70,000 clones, approximately 63% appearing once. Sample: PBMCs. These receptors were obtained from a woman aged 45-65 years in good health and CMV-seropositive. Both conserved end residues are part of each CDR3. Each record gives: D gene, clone size, J gene, V gene, CDR3 protein, CDR3 DNA. The D gene is left open where the match is weak. The size field is filled for only some rows; it gives once, few, many or a size class.

TRBD1,once,TRBJ1-5,TRBV28,CASRTGTGRIGPHSNQPQHF,TGTGCCAGCAGGACAGGGACAGGTCGGATTGGCCCACATAGCAATCAGCCCCAGCATTTT
.,.,TRBJ1-2,TRBV5-1,CASSLGNTYGYTF,TGCGCCAGCAGCTTGGGCAACACCTATGGCTACACCTTC
TRBD1,.,TRBJ2-7,TRBV7-6,CASSLGGTGTYEQYF,TGTGCCAGCAGCTTAGGGGGGACAGGGACCTACGAGCAGTACTTC
.,once,TRBJ1-2,TRBV28,CASSLGGINYGYTF,TGTGCCAGCAGTTTGGGGGGTATTAACTATGGCTACACCTTC
.,.,TRBJ2-6,TRBV19,CASSIGQSLSGANVLTF,TGTGCCAGTAGTATAGGGCAGTCTCTCTCTGGGGCCAACGTCCTGACTTTC
TRBD2,once,TRBJ2-7,TRBV6-1,CASSEAEAGDIYEQYF,TGTGCCAGCAGTGAAGCGGAAGCGGGAGACATTTACGAGCAGTACTTC
.,.,TRBJ2-1,TRBV6-1,CASTVRGARGNEQFF,TGTGCCAGCACGGTCCGTGGGGCCAGGGGCAATGAGCAGTTCTTC
.,.,TRBJ1-1,TRBV30,CAWREANYPTEAFF,TGTGCCTGGAGGGAAGCAAACTACCCCACTGAAGCTTTCTTT
TRBD1,.,TRBJ2-2,TRBV30,CACTGGSRNTGELFF,TGTGCCTGTACAGGGGGGTCGAGGAACACCGGGGAGCTGTTTTTT
.,.,TRBJ2-7,TRBV7-2,CASSPRQFSYEQYF,TGTGCCAGCAGCCCCAGACAGTTCTCCTACGAGCAGTACTTC
.,once,TRBJ2-5,TRBV30,CAWSNPAESGGETQYF,TGTGCCTGGAGCAACCCCGCCGAATCAGGGGGGGAGACCCAGTACTTC
TRBD1,.,TRBJ2-7,TRBV5-4,CASSLYQGAYEQYF,TGTGCCAGCAGCTTGTACCAGGGGGCGTACGAGCAGTACTTC
.,.,TRBJ2-7,TRBV27,CASSSSSYEQYF,TGTGCCAGCAGTTCTAGCTCCTACGAGCAGTACTTC
TRBD2,.,TRBJ2-7,TRBV27,CASSLTSGGTSYEQYF,TGTGCCAGCAGTTTGACTAGCGGGGGAACCTCCTACGAGCAGTACTTC
TRBD1,.,TRBJ1-4,TRBV30,CAWSRRGQGNEKLFF,TGTGCCTGGAGTAGGAGAGGACAGGGCAACGAAAAACTGTTTTTT
.,.,TRBJ1-5,TRBV14,CASSQAGSGQPQHF,TGTGCCAGCAGCCAAGCAGGGTCGGGTCAGCCCCAGCATTTT
.,.,TRBJ2-3,TRBV10-3,CAISQQSTGTDTQYF,TGTGCCATCAGTCAACAGAGCACAGGCACAGATACGCAGTATTTT
TRBD1,once,TRBJ2-2,TRBV23-1,CASTLPDRGGNTGELFF,TGCGCCAGCACTCTTCCCGACAGGGGAGGGAACACCGGGGAGCTGTTTTTT
TRBD1,.,TRBJ2-2,TRBV4-3,CASSRGQGDTGELFF,TGCGCCAGCAGCCGGGGACAGGGGGACACCGGGGAGCTGTTTTTT
.,.,TRBJ2-5,TRBV7-2,CASSLRPPPAETQYF,TGTGCCAGCAGCTTACGCCCCCCGCCCGCGGAGACCCAGTACTTC
.,.,TRBJ2-3,TRBV28,CASSPRAGTDTQYF,TGTGCCAGCAGTCCGAGGGCGGGCACAGATACGCAGTATTTT
.,.,TRBJ1-1,TRBV18,CASSPFGGATEAFF,TGTGCCAGCTCCCCATTCGGGGGGGCGACTGAAGCTTTCTTT
TRBD1,few,TRBJ1-2,TRBV5-6,CASSQGAVRTSYGYTF,TGTGCCAGCAGCCAGGGGGCCGTACGAACTAGTTATGGCTACACCTTC
.,few,TRBJ1-2,TRBV4-2,CASSQETPSGPGSSYGYTF,TGTGCCAGCAGCCAAGAGACTCCCAGCGGGCCAGGGTCTAGCTATGGCTACACCTTC
.,few,TRBJ1-2,TRBV19,CASSGRRGSYGYTF,TGTGCCAGTAGTGGGCGCAGGGGCTCCTATGGCTACACCTTC
.,.,TRBJ2-2,TRBV4-3,CASSQASNTGELFF,TGCGCCAGCAGCCAGGCATCGAACACCGGGGAGCTGTTTTTT
.,.,TRBJ1-2,TRBV7-6,CASSLAREGGYTF,TGTGCCAGCAGCTTAGCGCGGGAGGGCGGCTACACCTTC
TRBD2,.,TRBJ2-3,TRBV9,CASSVGLAGLKTDTQYF,TGTGCCAGCAGCGTAGGGCTAGCGGGGTTAAAGACAGATACGCAGTATTTT
TRBD2,.,TRBJ2-7,TRBV5-1,CASRLAGEENEQYF,TGCGCCAGCAGGTTAGCGGGAGAAGAAAACGAGCAGTACTTC
.,.,TRBJ2-7,TRBV15,CATSRDSGSYEQYF,TGTGCCACCAGCAGAGACTCAGGGTCCTACGAGCAGTACTTC
.,.,TRBJ1-2,TRBV19,CASSAGDGANYGYTF,TGTGCCAGTAGTGCCGGCGACGGAGCTAACTATGGCTACACCTTC
TRBD1,.,TRBJ2-1,TRBV28,CASSSGTGFPNEQFF,TGTGCCAGCAGTTCCGGGACAGGGTTCCCAAATGAGCAGTTCTTC
.,.,TRBJ1-5,TRBV27,CASSIRGGRGNQPQHF,TGTGCCAGCAGTATACGAGGAGGGCGCGGCAATCAGCCCCAGCATTTT
.,.,TRBJ1-1,TRBV25-1,CASSEYGGPGTEAFF,TGTGCCAGCAGTGAATACGGGGGGCCAGGCACTGAAGCTTTCTTT
TRBD2,.,TRBJ2-5,TRBV7-9,CASNLAASGGLETQYF,TGTGCCAGCAACCTCGCGGCTAGCGGGGGGTTAGAGACCCAGTACTTC
TRBD1,.,TRBJ2-1,TRBV5-1,CASSPNPGTDSYNEQFF,TGCGCCAGCAGCCCTAACCCCGGGACAGACTCCTACAATGAGCAGTTCTTC
.,.,TRBJ1-5,TRBV2,CASSVEEEQPQHF,TGTGCCAGCAGTGTAGAGGAGGAGCAGCCCCAGCATTTT
.,few,TRBJ1-2,TRBV5-4,CASSSGGETGTYDF,TGTGCCAGCAGCTCCGGGGGGGAGACCGGGACGTATGACTTC
.,few,TRBJ1-1,TRBV9,CASSVDLGSTEAFF,TGTGCCAGCAGCGTAGACTTGGGCAGCACTGAAGCTTTCTTT
TRBD1,.,TRBJ1-4,TRBV4-1,CASSQDRRGLYDEKLFF,TGCGCCAGCAGCCAAGATAGGAGGGGGCTATACGATGAAAAACTGTTTTTT
.,.,TRBJ2-7,TRBV28,CASIGVQGYEQYF,TGTGCCAGCATTGGGGTACAGGGCTACGAGCAGTACTTC
TRBD2,.,TRBJ2-1,TRBV7-9,CASSSTSVVNEQFF,TGTGCCAGCAGCTCAACTAGCGTGGTCAATGAGCAGTTCTTC
.,.,TRBJ1-5,TRBV15,CATSSTHSNQPQHF,TGTGCCACCAGCTCAACACACAGCAATCAGCCCCAGCATTTT
.,.,TRBJ2-7,TRBV27,CASSLEGRQQYF,TGTGCCAGCAGTTTAGAAGGCAGGCAGCAGTACTTC
TRBD1,.,TRBJ1-1,TRBV29-1,CSVEGDSGNTEAFF,TGCAGCGTTGAAGGGGACAGCGGGAACACTGAAGCTTTCTTT
.,.,TRBJ2-4,TRBV6-6,CASMPGVQNIQYF,TGTGCCAGCATGCCAGGGGTCCAAAACATTCAGTACTTC
TRBD2,few,TRBJ2-7,TRBV2,CASRWTSGGAYEQYF,TGTGCCAGCAGGTGGACTAGCGGGGGGGCCTACGAGCAGTACTTC
TRBD1,once,TRBJ2-6,TRBV19,CASSLGQGTPGANVLTF,TGTGCCAGTAGTTTGGGACAGGGCACGCCTGGGGCCAACGTCCTGACTTTC
.,once,TRBJ2-7,TRBV28,CASTIQGTKTYEQYF,TGTGCCAGCACCATCCAGGGGACAAAAACCTACGAGCAGTACTTC
.,many,TRBJ1-4,TRBV11-2,CASSPHPAVRRNEKLFF,TGTGCCAGCAGCCCCCATCCGGCGGTGCGTCGTAATGAAAAACTGTTTTTT
.,.,TRBJ1-4,TRBV18,CASSPLTAVNEKLFF,TGTGCCAGCTCGCCTTTGACAGCAGTTAATGAAAAACTGTTTTTT
TRBD1,once,TRBJ2-5,TRBV11-2,CATQGAQETQYF,TGTGCCACCCAGGGGGCCCAAGAGACCCAGTACTTC
.,.,TRBJ1-1,TRBV14,CASSQDRIEAFF,TGTGCCAGCAGCCAAGACAGGATAGAAGCTTTCTTT
.,.,TRBJ2-1,TRBV19,CASSIRSFGDEQFF,TGTGCCAGTAGTATCAGGTCCTTCGGGGATGAGCAGTTCTTC
TRBD2,few,TRBJ2-2,TRBV4-3,CASSQEIAGGTGELFF,TGCGCCAGCAGCCAGGAAATAGCGGGAGGCACCGGGGAGCTGTTTTTT
.,.,TRBJ1-3,TRBV4-3,CASSQEWGIGNTIYF,TGCGCCAGCAGCCAAGAATGGGGCATTGGAAACACCATATATTTT
.,.,TRBJ1-2,TRBV27,CASSLSFPPYGYTF,TGTGCCAGCAGTTTATCGTTCCCACCCTACGGCTACACCTTC